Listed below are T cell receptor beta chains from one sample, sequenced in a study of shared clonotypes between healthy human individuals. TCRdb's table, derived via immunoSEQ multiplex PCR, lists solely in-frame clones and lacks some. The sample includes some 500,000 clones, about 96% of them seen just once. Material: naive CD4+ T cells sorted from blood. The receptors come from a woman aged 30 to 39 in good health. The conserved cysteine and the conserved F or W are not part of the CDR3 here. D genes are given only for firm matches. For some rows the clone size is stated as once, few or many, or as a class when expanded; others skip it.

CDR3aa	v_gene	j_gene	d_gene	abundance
ASSKESGSRNEQF	TRBV21-1	TRBJ2-1	.	once
ASSLTPGWDTEAF	TRBV7-3	TRBJ1-1	.	.
ASSVASRGQETQY	TRBV9	TRBJ2-5	TRBD1	.
ASSGGQGINTEAF	TRBV6-1	TRBJ1-1	TRBD1	.
ASSENMAFVLT	TRBV2	TRBJ2-6	.	.
ASSSLGGRQETQY	TRBV5-8	TRBJ2-5	.	.
ASSIQGDPYEQY	TRBV19	TRBJ2-7	TRBD1	.
ASSRLNSNQPQH	TRBV6-6	TRBJ1-5	.	.
ASSRGGLHYEQY	TRBV5-4	TRBJ2-7	TRBD2	.
ASSADREGQPQH	TRBV6-6	TRBJ1-5	TRBD1	.
ASSLAGPGSDEQF	TRBV27	TRBJ2-1	.	.
ASSHSSYNEQF	TRBV11-2	TRBJ2-1	.	.
PGSAPERIKNIQY	TRBV22-1	TRBJ2-4	.	.
ASSYGGVVTEAF	TRBV6-6	TRBJ1-1	.	once
ASRLGPGRGEQY	TRBV12-2	TRBJ2-7	.	once
ASRQGVSTDTQY	TRBV6-5	TRBJ2-3	TRBD1	.
ASSPRRTEKLF	TRBV11-2	TRBJ1-4	.	.
ASSFIEGGYT	TRBV28	TRBJ1-2	.	once
ASSLGVYMGSYNEQF	TRBV11-2	TRBJ2-1	.	.
ASSPGKDYEQY	TRBV18	TRBJ2-7	.	.
ASSLDRGSSGANVLT	TRBV4-2	TRBJ2-6	TRBD1	once
ASSPRTLQETQY	TRBV18	TRBJ2-5	.	.
ASQVNTEAF	TRBV28	TRBJ1-1	.	.
ASSLTGVVYEQY	TRBV28	TRBJ2-7	.	.
AWSQISGRESLEQY	TRBV30	TRBJ2-7	TRBD2	.
ASSPFKNHDLDNEQF	TRBV18	TRBJ2-1	.	.
ASRITSGTKTGELF	TRBV19	TRBJ2-2	TRBD2	.
ASSSGGRMAF	TRBV28	TRBJ1-1	.	.